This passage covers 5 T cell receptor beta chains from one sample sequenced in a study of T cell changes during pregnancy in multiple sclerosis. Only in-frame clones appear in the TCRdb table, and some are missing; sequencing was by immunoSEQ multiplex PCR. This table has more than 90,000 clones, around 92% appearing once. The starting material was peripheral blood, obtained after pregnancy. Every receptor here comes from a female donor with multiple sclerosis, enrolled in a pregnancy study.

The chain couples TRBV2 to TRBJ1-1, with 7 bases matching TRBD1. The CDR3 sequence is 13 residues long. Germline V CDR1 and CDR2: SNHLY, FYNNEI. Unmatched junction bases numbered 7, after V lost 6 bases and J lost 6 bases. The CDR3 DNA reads TGTGCCAGCAGCCTAGACAGGGCCCCTGAAGCTTTCTTT. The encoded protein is CASSLDRAPEAFF.

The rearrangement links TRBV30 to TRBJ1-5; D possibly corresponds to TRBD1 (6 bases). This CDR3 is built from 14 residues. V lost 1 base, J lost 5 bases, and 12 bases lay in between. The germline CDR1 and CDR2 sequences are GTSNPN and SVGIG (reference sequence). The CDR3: CAWSDSRGDQPQHF. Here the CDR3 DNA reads TGTGCCTGGAGTGACAGCAGGGGTGATCAGCCCCAGCATTTT.

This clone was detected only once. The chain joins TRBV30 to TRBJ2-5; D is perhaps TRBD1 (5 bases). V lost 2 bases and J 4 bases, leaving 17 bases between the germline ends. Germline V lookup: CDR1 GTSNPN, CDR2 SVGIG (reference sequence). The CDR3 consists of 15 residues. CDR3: CAWSWGGGSGETQYF. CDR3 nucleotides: TGTGCCTGGAGTTGGGGCGGTGGGTCGGGAGAGACCCAGTACTTC.

CDR3 in amino acids: CASSLYETQYF. CDR3 coding DNA: TGTGCCAGCAGCTTATATGAGACCCAGTACTTC. The V and J genes are TRBV7-9 and TRBJ2-5; D is ambiguous. The V end lost 2 bases, the J end lost 5 bases, and 3 bases lay between the germline ends. The CDR3 runs 11 residues. CDR1 is SEHNR, CDR2 FQNEAQ, per germline (reference sequence).

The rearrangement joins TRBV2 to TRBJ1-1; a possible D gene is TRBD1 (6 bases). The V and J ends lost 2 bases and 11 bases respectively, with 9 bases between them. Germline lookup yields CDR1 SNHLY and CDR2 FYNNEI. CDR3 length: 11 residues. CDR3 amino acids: CASSEYQGAFF. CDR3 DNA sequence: TGTGCCAGCAGTGAATACCAGGGGGCTTTCTTT.